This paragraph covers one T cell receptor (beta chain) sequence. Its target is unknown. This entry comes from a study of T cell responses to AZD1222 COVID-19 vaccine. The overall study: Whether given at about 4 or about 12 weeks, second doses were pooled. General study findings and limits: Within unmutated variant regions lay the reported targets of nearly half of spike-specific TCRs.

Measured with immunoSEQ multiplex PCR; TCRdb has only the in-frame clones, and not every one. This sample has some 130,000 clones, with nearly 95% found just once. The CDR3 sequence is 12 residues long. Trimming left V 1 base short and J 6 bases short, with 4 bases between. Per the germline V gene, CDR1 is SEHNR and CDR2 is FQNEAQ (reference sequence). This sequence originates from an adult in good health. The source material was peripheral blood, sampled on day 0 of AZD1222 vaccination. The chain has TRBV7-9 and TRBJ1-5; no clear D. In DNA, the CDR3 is TGTGCCAGCAGCTTAGTGGGTCAGCCCCAGCATTTT. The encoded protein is CASSLVGQPQHF.